The T cell receptor beta chain described here comes from a study of CD8 T cells in ankylosing spondylitis (dated by TCRdb to 2016 to 2017). About the investigation overall: T cell receptor beta repertoires were profiled in healthy donors and ankylosing spondylitis patients so that disease-linked TCR variants could be found. In total, the full study cohort was made up of 85 to 140 healthy donors and more than 20 ankylosing spondylitis patients. Peripheral blood was sampled, and synovial fluid was also collected from ankylosing spondylitis patients. Beyond this particular receptor, the publication reports: The disease-linked clones had a CD8+ phenotype and were found at relatively low frequencies in peripheral blood. Blood from ankylosing spondylitis patients appeared to be characterized by a TCR beta motif made up of several highly homologous amino acid variants. According to the report, matched synovial fluid samples from ankylosing spondylitis patients were significantly enriched for the disease-linked clones. Some motif variants had previously been reported in the synovial fluid and blood of reactive arthritis patients, which suggests shared mechanisms of disease initiation.

The data were produced on an Illumina HiSeq 2500. TCR beta libraries were prepared by quantitative 5'-RACE with molecular barcodes. The source study handled its data this way. To identify disease-linked TCR variants, a new computational method was used, one built on a probabilistic model of VDJ rearrangement. TCRdb ran its own pipeline on the public reads, namely fastp trimming at Q25 and MiXCR clone calling, and kept in-frame beta chains. A single entry per CDR3 protein holds the most common genes and DNA from its merged rows. TCRdb's processing, not the study's, gives the V and J calls here. The sample table holds more than 250,000 distinct CDR3 sequences, of which approximately 8.2% were seen once. Jointly, the top ten make up roughly 15% of the sample. This clonotype showed up just a few times. Its antigen remains unidentified. Base qualities are not recorded, but no much larger clone differs from it by a single base.

CDR1 and CDR2 are drawn from the germline V gene: SGDLS, YYNGEE. V is pared back by 1 base and J by 7 bases, with 12 bases lying between the germline termini. The CDR3 measures 13 amino acids from cysteine to phenylalanine. Of the read, only the CDR3 DNA is kept; its 39 bases are in frame from base 1. The sample was blood, either unsorted or a sorted T cell fraction (not recorded which). The sequence links TRBV9 to TRBJ2-7; TRBD1 could be the D gene, as 5 bases match. This sequence was found in a male donor with ankylosing spondylitis. The CDR3 region reads CASSVLGAGEQYF. The nucleotide sequence reads as follows: TGTGCCAGCAGCGTACTTGGGGCCGGAGAGCAGTACTTC.